Sequencing of this T cell receptor beta chain was carried out in a study of blood T cell repertoires in COVID-19 (dated by TCRdb to 2020 to 2021). A note on the overall study: Samples from collaborators originated in the United States, Italy and Spain and spanned both the acute and convalescent phases of COVID-19. The material from the prospective study consisted of cDNA or gDNA derived from T cells, B-cell-depleted T cells, or PBMCs. The dataset comprised deeply sampled blood TCRbeta repertoires from subjects exposed to, actively infected with, or recovered from COVID-19. A freely available public database, intended as a resource for researchers studying the immune response to SARS-CoV-2, is where the repertoires were released. The samples were drawn from two sources: the first 160 participants of the ongoing ImmuneRACE study, and over 1,000 subjects contributed by 6 global collaborators. A de-identified subject ID, COVID-19 status, age in years and sex were almost always included in the sample metadata. Where available, HLA class I and class II types were obtained from metadata supplied by the sample provider rather than from assay-based typing.

Enrolling through a virtual design, the prospective study's participants ranged in age from roughly 18 to 90 years and lived across around 25 United States geographic areas. In the prospective study, participants were assigned to cohorts based on the clinical history participants reported in a screening survey and a study questionnaire. Each participant in the prospective study had whole blood, serum and a nasopharyngeal or oropharyngeal swab collected by mobile phlebotomists. Prospective study participants could optionally give additional blood draws and questionnaires over a roughly two-month period. Blood samples from the prospective study were shipped frozen or at room temperature prior to DNA extraction. On this clone itself: What antigen it recognizes has not been identified. Base qualities are not at hand, and no much larger clone is one base apart.

Broad study findings and their caveats: Clinical and demographic metadata were provided uncurated, with the amount varying by source and participant.

TCRbeta CDR3 regions were amplified from genomic DNA by means of the immunoSEQ Assay, a bias-controlled multiplex PCR. In the original analysis: The number of nucleated cells in each sample was estimated from the amplification of reference gene primers within the assay. To quantify the absolute abundance of each unique TCRbeta CDR3 rearrangement, sequence reads were collapsed and filtered. For each sample, productive Simpson clonality was calculated as the square root of Simpson's diversity index across productive rearrangements. The clones in this table, taken by TCRdb from immuneACCESS, are in-frame only. Not every clone is retained; where verified, under half of the shortfall comes from an unresolved V gene, and the cause of the rest is unknown. V and J calls and clone size are given by that table; D and trimming were obtained from the DNA. The sample table contains about 210,000 clones; only one count was recorded for around 81% of them. The ten largest clones take up around 10% of the sample.

From the cysteine up to the phenylalanine, the CDR3 has a length of 15 residues. Solely the CDR3 DNA is kept, with 45 bases framed from the first base. V and J are truncated by 3 bases and 7 bases respectively, leaving an intervening sequence of 18 bases. Per the germline V gene, SGDLS is the CDR1 and YYNGEE is the CDR2. The TCR originated in a woman between 50 and 59 years old with acute COVID-19. The sequencing input was PBMCs or T cells enriched from blood (not recorded which). The V and J segments used are TRBV9 and TRBJ2-3, with TRBD1 tentatively as D gene (8 bases match). The CDR3 protein: CASSAVDRGLNTQYF. The DNA sequence reads TGTGCCAGCAGCGCCGTCGACAGGGGACTAAATACGCAGTATTTT.